The count of the clone carrying this T cell receptor (beta chain) is one. What it binds is unknown. Germline values: CDR1 PRHDT, CDR2 FYEKMQ (reference sequence). V was cut by 0 bases and J by 2 bases, with 10 bases left in between. The CDR3 extends over 15 amino acids. This entry is derived from a study of T cell responses to AZD1222 COVID-19 vaccine. Background on the study: Second-dose schedules of about 4 or about 12 weeks were combined.

General observations from the study: Unmutated regions of variants are reportedly targeted by nearly half of spike-specific TCRs. Without day 14 samples, only post-peak T cell repertoires were studied.

Some clones are missing from TCRdb's copy, which holds only in-frame ones; the method was immunoSEQ multiplex PCR. The sample shows 95,000 to 150,000 clones, 85% to 90% of them seen only once. This specimen was peripheral blood, taken on day 0 of AZD1222 vaccination. V and J are TRBV13 and TRBJ1-1, with D possibly being TRBD1 (5 bases). This clonotype originated in an adult in good health. Here the CDR3 DNA reads TGTGCCAGCAGCTTAGGAGTCAGGGCAAACACTGAAGCTTTCTTT. It translates to CASSLGVRANTEAFF.